What follows are 6 T cell receptor beta chains derived from one specimen sequenced in a study of cytomegalovirus exposure and HLA in healthy donors. The table came from immunoSEQ multiplex PCR; TCRdb's copy has only in-frame clones and leaves some out. In the table there are more than 300,000 clones, 70% to 90% of which are singletons. Sequencing was done on a sample of PBMCs. The receptors here all came from a woman younger than 30 in good health and CMV-seronegative.

This chain uses TRBV28 with TRBJ1-2; no firm D call. V dropped 5 bases and J dropped 2 bases, with 9 bases sitting between them. Germline CDR1 reads MDHEN; CDR2 reads SYDVKM. CDR3 length equals 13 residues. In nucleotides, the CDR3 is TGTGCCAGCAGTCGCCCGGGAAACTATGGCTACACCTTC. Amino acid sequence: CASSRPGNYGYTF.

The chain uses TRBV6-1 and TRBJ1-1; no reliable D call. Per germline, CDR1 MNHNS and CDR2 SASEGT. V was shortened by 2 bases and J by 8 bases, with 9 bases between the two germline ends. The CDR3 is made up of 12 amino acids. This chain's CDR3 is CASSEIGREAFF. In nucleotides, the CDR3 is TGTGCCAGCAGTGAAATCGGCAGGGAAGCTTTCTTT.

As regards this clone: The sample carries other DNA sequences with the same CDR3. CDR3 amino acids: CASSIGQGAYEQYF. For the CDR3, the DNA is TGTGCCAGTAGTATTGGACAGGGGGCCTACGAGCAGTACTTC. V usage is TRBV19 and J usage is TRBJ2-7; TRBD1 agrees at 10 bases. V was pared by 3 bases and J by 2 bases, with 1 base of the junction left unmatched. CDR1 and CDR2 (germline): LNHDA, SQIVND (reference sequence). CDR3 length equals 14 residues.

This clone was found once. The rearrangement joins TRBV19 to TRBJ1-1; the D gene is possibly TRBD1 (5 bases). Trimming removed 1 base from V and 4 bases from J, with 13 bases in between. There are 15 residues in the CDR3. Looked up from germline, CDR1 is LNHDA and CDR2 is SQIVND (reference sequence). As DNA, the CDR3 is TGTGCCAGTAGTATAGGTGTGGGGCCAGGCACTGAAGCTTTCTTT. Residues: CASSIGVGPGTEAFF.

This sequence joins TRBV2 and TRBJ2-6; the match to TRBD1 covers 7 bases. V shed 7 bases, J shed 2 bases, and the junction held 14 bases outside the gene matches. This CDR3 is built from 18 residues. The V gene's germline CDR1 is SNHLY and CDR2 FYNNEI. Here the CDR3 DNA reads TGTGCCAGCACCCCCCTCCGCCAGGGGGTAACTGGGGCCAACGTCCTGACTTTC. Protein: CASTPLRQGVTGANVLTF.

The sample holds one count of this clone. The CDR3: CASSFVETQYF. In nucleotides, the CDR3 is TGTGCCAGCAGCTTCGTTGAGACCCAGTACTTC. V is TRBV7-8 and J is TRBJ2-5; D is ambiguous. V was pared by 3 bases and J by 5 bases, with 4 bases between. CDR3 size: 11 residues. Germline V CDR1 and CDR2: SGHVS, FQNEAQ.